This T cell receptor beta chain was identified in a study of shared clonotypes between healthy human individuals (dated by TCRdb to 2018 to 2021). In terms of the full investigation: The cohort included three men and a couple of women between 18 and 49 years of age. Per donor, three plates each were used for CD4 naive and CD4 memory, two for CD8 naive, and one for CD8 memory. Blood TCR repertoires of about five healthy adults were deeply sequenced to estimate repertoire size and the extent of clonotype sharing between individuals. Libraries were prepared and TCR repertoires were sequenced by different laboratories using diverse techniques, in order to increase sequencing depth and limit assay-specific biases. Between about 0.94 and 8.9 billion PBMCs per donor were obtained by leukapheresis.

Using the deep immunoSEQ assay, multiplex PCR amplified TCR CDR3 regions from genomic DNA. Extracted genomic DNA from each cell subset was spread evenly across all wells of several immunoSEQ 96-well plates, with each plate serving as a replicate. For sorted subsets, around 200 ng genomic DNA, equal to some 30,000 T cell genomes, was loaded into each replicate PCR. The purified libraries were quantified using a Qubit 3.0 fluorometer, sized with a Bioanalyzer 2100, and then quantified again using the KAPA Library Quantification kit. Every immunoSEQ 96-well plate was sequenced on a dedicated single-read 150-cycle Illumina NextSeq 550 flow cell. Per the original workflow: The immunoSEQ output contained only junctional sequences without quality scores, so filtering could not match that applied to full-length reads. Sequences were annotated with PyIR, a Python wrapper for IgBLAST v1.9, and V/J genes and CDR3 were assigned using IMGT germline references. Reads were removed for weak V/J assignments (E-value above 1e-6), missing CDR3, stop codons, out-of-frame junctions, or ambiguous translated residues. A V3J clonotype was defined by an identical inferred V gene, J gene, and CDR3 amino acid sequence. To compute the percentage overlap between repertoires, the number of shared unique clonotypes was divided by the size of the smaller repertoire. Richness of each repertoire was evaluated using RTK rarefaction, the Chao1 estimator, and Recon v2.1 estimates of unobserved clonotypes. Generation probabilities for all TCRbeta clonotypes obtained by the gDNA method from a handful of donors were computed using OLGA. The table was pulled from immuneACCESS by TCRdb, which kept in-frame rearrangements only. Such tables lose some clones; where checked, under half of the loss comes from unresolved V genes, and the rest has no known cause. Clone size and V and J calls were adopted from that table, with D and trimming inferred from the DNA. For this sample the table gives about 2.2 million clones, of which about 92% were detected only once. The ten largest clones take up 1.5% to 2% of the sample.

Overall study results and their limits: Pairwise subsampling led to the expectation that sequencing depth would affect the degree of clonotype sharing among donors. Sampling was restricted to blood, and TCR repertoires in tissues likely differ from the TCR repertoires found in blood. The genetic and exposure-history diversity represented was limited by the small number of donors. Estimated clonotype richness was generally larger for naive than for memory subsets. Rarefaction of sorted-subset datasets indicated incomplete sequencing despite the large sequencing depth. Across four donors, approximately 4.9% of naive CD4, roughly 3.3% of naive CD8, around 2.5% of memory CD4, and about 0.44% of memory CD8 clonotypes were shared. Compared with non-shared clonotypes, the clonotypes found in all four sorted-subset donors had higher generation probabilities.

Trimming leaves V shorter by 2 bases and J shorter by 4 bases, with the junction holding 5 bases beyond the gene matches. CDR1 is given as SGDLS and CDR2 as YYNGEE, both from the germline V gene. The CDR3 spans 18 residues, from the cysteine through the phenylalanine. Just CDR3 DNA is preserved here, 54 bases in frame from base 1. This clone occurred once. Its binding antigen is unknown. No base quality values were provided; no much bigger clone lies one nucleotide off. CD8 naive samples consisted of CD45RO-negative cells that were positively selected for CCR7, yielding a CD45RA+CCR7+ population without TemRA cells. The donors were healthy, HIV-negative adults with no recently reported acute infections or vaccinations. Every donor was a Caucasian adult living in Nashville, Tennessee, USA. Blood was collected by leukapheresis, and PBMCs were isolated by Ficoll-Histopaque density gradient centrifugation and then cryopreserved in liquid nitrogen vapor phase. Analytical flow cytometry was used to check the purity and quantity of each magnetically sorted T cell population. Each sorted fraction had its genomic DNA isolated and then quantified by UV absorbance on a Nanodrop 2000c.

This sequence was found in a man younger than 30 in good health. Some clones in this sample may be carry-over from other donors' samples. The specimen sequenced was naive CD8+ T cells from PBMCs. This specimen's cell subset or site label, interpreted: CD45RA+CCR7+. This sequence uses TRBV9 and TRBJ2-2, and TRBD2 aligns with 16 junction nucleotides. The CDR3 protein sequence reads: CASSVGTSGRAVTGELFF. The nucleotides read TGTGCCAGCAGCGTGGGGACTAGCGGGAGGGCCGTCACCGGGGAGCTGTTTTTT.